Listed below are T cell receptor beta chains from one sample, sequenced in a study of identical twins. TCRdb itself ran the 5' RACE reads through MiXCR, one entry per CDR3 protein. The sample yields hundreds of thousands of distinct CDR3 sequences, around 7.5% seen once. These same records also appear under a second study, on yellow fever vaccine responses in identical twins.

The specimen sequenced was PBMCs. These receptors were collected from a woman aged 18-35 years in good health. The CDR3 runs from the conserved cysteine through the conserved F or W. The order of the fields is V gene, J gene, clone size, D gene, CDR3 protein, CDR3 DNA. The D gene is left open where the match is weak. Rows may omit the clone size; those that give it use once, few, many or a size class.

v_call: TRBV6-5; j_call: TRBJ2-4; clone_size: few; d_call: TRBD2; cdr3_aa: CASSYSRTSRENIQYF; cdr3_nt: TGTGCCAGCAGTTACTCGAGGACTAGCCGCGAAAACATTCAGTACTTC
v_call: TRBV20-1; j_call: TRBJ1-1; clone_size: NA; d_call: NA; cdr3_aa: CSARGYRELLNTEAFF; cdr3_nt: TGCAGTGCTAGAGGATACAGGGAACTGCTGAACACTGAAGCTTTCTTT
v_call: TRBV3-1; j_call: TRBJ1-1; clone_size: NA; d_call: NA; cdr3_aa: CASSHRQVMNTEAFF; cdr3_nt: TGTGCCAGCAGCCATCGACAGGTAATGAACACTGAAGCTTTCTTT
v_call: TRBV6-1; j_call: TRBJ1-2; clone_size: NA; d_call: TRBD1; cdr3_aa: CASSEASGGTATLNYGYTF; cdr3_nt: TGTGCCAGCAGTGAAGCCTCCGGAGGGACAGCTACCCTTAACTATGGCTACACCTTC
v_call: TRBV5-1; j_call: TRBJ1-1; clone_size: few; d_call: TRBD1; cdr3_aa: CASSFAGQQNTEAFF; cdr3_nt: TGCGCCAGCAGCTTCGCGGGACAGCAGAACACTGAAGCTTTCTTT
v_call: TRBV5-1; j_call: TRBJ2-1; clone_size: few; d_call: NA; cdr3_aa: CASSLERRGSYNEQFF; cdr3_nt: TGCGCCAGCAGCTTGGAGAGGCGGGGCTCCTACAATGAGCAGTTCTTC
v_call: TRBV10-3; j_call: TRBJ2-1; clone_size: many; d_call: NA; cdr3_aa: CAISERTTNEQFF; cdr3_nt: TGTGCCATCAGTGAGCGGACTACCAATGAGCAGTTCTTC
v_call: TRBV5-5; j_call: TRBJ1-1; clone_size: many; d_call: NA; cdr3_aa: CASSLPGDTEAFF; cdr3_nt: TGTGCCAGCAGCTTGCCCGGGGACACTGAAGCTTTCTTT
v_call: TRBV6-2/TRBV6-3; j_call: TRBJ2-5; clone_size: few; d_call: NA; cdr3_aa: CASSYVGGAETQYF; cdr3_nt: TGTGCCAGCAGTTACGTGGGGGGCGCAGAGACCCAGTACTTC
v_call: TRBV11-2; j_call: TRBJ2-1; clone_size: many; d_call: NA; cdr3_aa: CASSLRTPEWNYNEQFF; cdr3_nt: TGTGCCAGCAGCTTACGTACGCCCGAGTGGAACTACAATGAGCAGTTCTTC
v_call: TRBV4-1; j_call: TRBJ2-1; clone_size: NA; d_call: NA; cdr3_aa: CASSQDSGWKQFF; cdr3_nt: TGCGCCAGCAGCCAAGATTCTGGGTGGAAGCAGTTCTTC
v_call: TRBV5-1; j_call: TRBJ2-1; clone_size: many; d_call: NA; cdr3_aa: CASSLSGNNPNEQFF; cdr3_nt: TGCGCCAGCAGCTTGAGCGGTAACAACCCCAATGAGCAGTTCTTC
v_call: TRBV5-1; j_call: TRBJ2-5; clone_size: few; d_call: NA; cdr3_aa: CASSFRDPKDGTQYF; cdr3_nt: TGCGCCAGCAGCTTCCGGGACCCCAAAGACGGGACCCAGTACTTC
v_call: TRBV29-1; j_call: TRBJ2-7; clone_size: NA; d_call: TRBD2; cdr3_aa: CSVESTSGYEQYF; cdr3_nt: TGCAGCGTTGAATCGACTAGCGGATACGAGCAGTACTTC
v_call: TRBV7-9; j_call: TRBJ1-2; clone_size: many; d_call: NA; cdr3_aa: CASIRSGDSYGYTF; cdr3_nt: TGTGCCAGCATCAGATCCGGGGACTCCTATGGCTACACCTTC
v_call: TRBV3-1; j_call: TRBJ2-1; clone_size: few; d_call: NA; cdr3_aa: CASSQDSGFGINEQFF; cdr3_nt: TGTGCCAGCAGCCAAGATTCCGGGTTCGGCATCAATGAGCAGTTCTTC
v_call: TRBV12-3/TRBV12-4; j_call: TRBJ2-7; clone_size: NA; d_call: TRBD2; cdr3_aa: CASSFGGRIYEQYF; cdr3_nt: TGTGCCAGCAGTTTTGGCGGGAGAATCTACGAGCAGTACTTC
v_call: TRBV12-3/TRBV12-4; j_call: TRBJ1-1; clone_size: NA; d_call: NA; cdr3_aa: CASSIMVTEAFF; cdr3_nt: TGTGCCAGCAGTATAATGGTCACTGAAGCTTTCTTT
v_call: TRBV4-1; j_call: TRBJ1-1; clone_size: few; d_call: NA; cdr3_aa: CASSQVGSDTEAFF; cdr3_nt: TGCGCCAGCAGCCAAGTAGGATCCGACACTGAAGCTTTCTTT
v_call: TRBV7-9; j_call: TRBJ2-5; clone_size: few; d_call: TRBD1; cdr3_aa: CASSPDRVQTQYF; cdr3_nt: TGTGCCAGCAGCCCTGACAGGGTTCAGACCCAGTACTTC
v_call: TRBV28; j_call: TRBJ2-5; clone_size: few; d_call: NA; cdr3_aa: CASSLIGSSVPQETQYF; cdr3_nt: TGTGCCAGCAGTTTAATCGGCTCCAGTGTCCCTCAAGAGACCCAGTACTTC
v_call: TRBV5-5; j_call: TRBJ2-1; clone_size: NA; d_call: TRBD1; cdr3_aa: CASSSPTGGMNEQFF; cdr3_nt: TGTGCCAGCAGCTCCCCGACAGGGGGCATGAATGAGCAGTTCTTC
v_call: TRBV12-3/TRBV12-4; j_call: TRBJ2-5; clone_size: many; d_call: NA; cdr3_aa: CASSPLGVGAETQYF; cdr3_nt: TGTGCCAGCAGTCCTCTAGGGGTGGGCGCGGAGACCCAGTACTTC
v_call: TRBV28; j_call: TRBJ1-2; clone_size: many; d_call: NA; cdr3_aa: CASTLGFGYGYTF; cdr3_nt: TGTGCCAGCACCCTCGGATTTGGATATGGCTACACCTTC
v_call: TRBV11-2; j_call: TRBJ2-1; clone_size: NA; d_call: TRBD1; cdr3_aa: CASSRQGQGSYNEQFF; cdr3_nt: TGTGCCAGCAGCCGTCAGGGACAGGGGTCGTACAATGAGCAGTTCTTC
v_call: TRBV10-3; j_call: TRBJ1-2; clone_size: NA; d_call: NA; cdr3_aa: CAIRTPSGGYTF; cdr3_nt: TGTGCCATCAGGACTCCATCAGGTGGCTACACCTTC
v_call: TRBV19; j_call: TRBJ2-3; clone_size: NA; d_call: TRBD2; cdr3_aa: CASSGGGGSTVSDTQYF; cdr3_nt: TGTGCCAGTAGCGGTGGCGGGGGGTCGACTGTCTCAGATACGCAGTATTTT
v_call: TRBV5-1; j_call: TRBJ2-5; clone_size: NA; d_call: NA; cdr3_aa: CASSSRLGGTTETQYF; cdr3_nt: TGCGCCAGCAGCTCACGCTTGGGCGGGACCACAGAGACCCAGTACTTC
v_call: TRBV9; j_call: TRBJ2-1; clone_size: few; d_call: TRBD2; cdr3_aa: CASSVGEGLAGVVEQFF; cdr3_nt: TGTGCCAGCAGCGTAGGAGAGGGGCTAGCGGGAGTGGTTGAGCAGTTCTTC
v_call: TRBV5-6; j_call: TRBJ2-3; clone_size: few; d_call: TRBD1; cdr3_aa: CASSLWGHGQAASTDTQYF; cdr3_nt: TGTGCCAGCAGCCTTTGGGGACACGGACAGGCCGCTAGCACAGATACGCAGTATTTT
v_call: TRBV7-2; j_call: TRBJ1-5; clone_size: NA; d_call: TRBD1; cdr3_aa: CASSGGQGRGQPQHF; cdr3_nt: TGTGCCAGCAGCGGAGGACAGGGACGGGGCCAGCCCCAGCATTTT
v_call: TRBV11-3; j_call: TRBJ2-2; clone_size: NA; d_call: TRBD1; cdr3_aa: CASSPDRDGAGELFF; cdr3_nt: TGTGCCAGCAGCCCCGACAGGGACGGCGCCGGGGAGCTGTTTTTT
v_call: TRBV6-1; j_call: TRBJ1-6; clone_size: few; d_call: TRBD1; cdr3_aa: CASREPTGLNSPLHF; cdr3_nt: TGTGCCAGTAGAGAACCGACAGGGCTAAATTCACCCCTCCACTTT
v_call: TRBV5-1; j_call: TRBJ2-2; clone_size: many; d_call: NA; cdr3_aa: CASADLAYTGELFF; cdr3_nt: TGCGCCAGCGCCGATCTAGCCTACACCGGGGAGCTGTTTTTT
v_call: TRBV29-1; j_call: TRBJ1-1; clone_size: few; d_call: TRBD1; cdr3_aa: CSVRQGAEAFF; cdr3_nt: TGCAGCGTCCGACAGGGGGCTGAAGCTTTCTTT
v_call: TRBV9; j_call: TRBJ2-3; clone_size: few; d_call: TRBD2; cdr3_aa: CASSIRLAVDTQYF; cdr3_nt: TGTGCCAGCAGCATCAGACTAGCCGTAGATACGCAGTATTTT
v_call: TRBV5-1; j_call: TRBJ2-5; clone_size: NA; d_call: NA; cdr3_aa: CASSPGGTEETQYF; cdr3_nt: TGCGCCAGCAGCCCAGGCGGGACAGAAGAGACCCAGTACTTC
v_call: TRBV4-2; j_call: TRBJ2-5; clone_size: NA; d_call: NA; cdr3_aa: CASSQGGVGKETQYF; cdr3_nt: TGTGCCAGCAGCCAAGGAGGGGTTGGTAAGGAGACCCAGTACTTC
v_call: TRBV20-1; j_call: TRBJ2-1; clone_size: NA; d_call: NA; cdr3_aa: CSARDGLYNEQFF; cdr3_nt: TGCAGTGCCCGGGACGGACTTTACAATGAGCAGTTCTTC
v_call: TRBV11-2; j_call: TRBJ1-2; clone_size: many; d_call: NA; cdr3_aa: CASSPGDYGYTF; cdr3_nt: TGTGCCAGCAGCCCAGGGGACTATGGCTACACCTTC
v_call: TRBV19; j_call: TRBJ2-3; clone_size: few; d_call: TRBD1; cdr3_aa: CASSRDRGSTDTQYF; cdr3_nt: TGTGCCAGTAGTCGCGACAGGGGCAGCACAGATACGCAGTATTTT
v_call: TRBV12-3/TRBV12-4; j_call: TRBJ2-3; clone_size: many; d_call: NA; cdr3_aa: CASSLIGDTDTQYF; cdr3_nt: TGTGCCAGCAGTTTAATCGGAGACACAGATACGCAGTATTTT
v_call: TRBV12-3/TRBV12-4; j_call: TRBJ2-1; clone_size: few; d_call: TRBD2; cdr3_aa: CASSLGDGAGGGNEQFF; cdr3_nt: TGTGCCAGCAGTTTGGGGGACGGAGCGGGAGGAGGTAATGAGCAGTTCTTC
v_call: TRBV7-9; j_call: TRBJ1-2; clone_size: few; d_call: NA; cdr3_aa: CASSLVALGGYTF; cdr3_nt: TGTGCCAGCAGCTTAGTGGCCCTCGGTGGCTACACCTTC
v_call: TRBV11-1; j_call: TRBJ1-5; clone_size: few; d_call: TRBD1; cdr3_aa: CASSLGRTGEDSNQPQHF; cdr3_nt: TGTGCCAGCAGCTTAGGCCGGACAGGGGAAGATAGCAATCAGCCCCAGCATTTT
v_call: TRBV2; j_call: TRBJ1-1; clone_size: many; d_call: NA; cdr3_aa: CASSKFQGDTEAFF; cdr3_nt: TGTGCCAGCAGTAAATTTCAGGGAGACACTGAAGCTTTCTTT
v_call: TRBV7-9; j_call: TRBJ2-7; clone_size: NA; d_call: NA; cdr3_aa: CASSFHPIYEQYF; cdr3_nt: TGTGCCAGCAGCTTCCACCCAATCTACGAGCAGTACTTC
v_call: TRBV5-1; j_call: TRBJ2-6; clone_size: NA; d_call: NA; cdr3_aa: CASSLEGTRASGANVLTF; cdr3_nt: TGCGCCAGCAGCTTGGAGGGGACACGAGCTTCTGGGGCCAACGTCCTGACTTTC
v_call: TRBV12-3/TRBV12-4; j_call: TRBJ2-2; clone_size: NA; d_call: NA; cdr3_aa: CASSSGLMNTGELFF; cdr3_nt: TGTGCCAGCAGTTCTGGACTAATGAACACCGGGGAGCTGTTTTTT
v_call: TRBV7-8; j_call: TRBJ2-3; clone_size: NA; d_call: TRBD2; cdr3_aa: CASSFRLKTSGGPTGDTQYF; cdr3_nt: TGTGCCAGCAGCTTTAGGCTCAAAACTAGCGGGGGGCCAACTGGGGATACGCAGTATTTT
v_call: TRBV2; j_call: TRBJ2-6; clone_size: NA; d_call: TRBD1; cdr3_aa: CASSYRGATSGANVLTF; cdr3_nt: TGTGCCAGCTCTTACAGGGGAGCAACATCTGGGGCCAACGTCCTGACTTTC
v_call: TRBV5-1; j_call: TRBJ2-1; clone_size: NA; d_call: TRBD2; cdr3_aa: CASSATQLAGGEQFF; cdr3_nt: TGCGCCAGCAGCGCAACCCAACTAGCGGGAGGCGAGCAGTTCTTC
v_call: TRBV5-1; j_call: TRBJ1-2; clone_size: few; d_call: NA; cdr3_aa: CASSLSSGTYGYTF; cdr3_nt: TGCGCCAGCAGCTTGTCATCCGGGACCTATGGCTACACCTTC
v_call: TRBV21-1; j_call: TRBJ2-3; clone_size: few; d_call: NA; cdr3_aa: CASSKDPGQGPYTQYF; cdr3_nt: TGTGCCAGCAGCAAAGATCCGGGACAGGGTCCATATACGCAGTATTTT
v_call: TRBV5-1; j_call: TRBJ2-1; clone_size: few; d_call: NA; cdr3_aa: CASWGNNEQFF; cdr3_nt: TGCGCCAGCTGGGGGAACAATGAGCAGTTCTTC
v_call: TRBV25-1; j_call: TRBJ2-1; clone_size: few; d_call: NA; cdr3_aa: CASARNNDNEQFF; cdr3_nt: TGTGCCAGTGCCAGAAACAACGACAATGAGCAGTTCTTC
v_call: TRBV12-5; j_call: TRBJ2-1; clone_size: NA; d_call: TRBD2; cdr3_aa: CASEAGGPYEQFF; cdr3_nt: TGTGCTAGTGAAGCGGGAGGGCCCTATGAGCAGTTCTTC
v_call: TRBV6-2/TRBV6-3; j_call: TRBJ1-1; clone_size: many; d_call: NA; cdr3_aa: CASLVGTEAFF; cdr3_nt: TGTGCCAGCTTGGTCGGGACTGAAGCTTTCTTT
v_call: TRBV29-1; j_call: TRBJ2-3; clone_size: few; d_call: TRBD2; cdr3_aa: CSVVRTSGGGDTQYF; cdr3_nt: TGCAGCGTTGTAAGGACTAGCGGGGGTGGAGATACGCAGTATTTT
v_call: TRBV7-8; j_call: TRBJ2-3; clone_size: NA; d_call: TRBD1; cdr3_aa: CASSFPGGRDTQYF; cdr3_nt: TGTGCCAGCAGCTTCCCAGGGGGAAGGGATACGCAGTATTTT